The present T cell receptor beta chain was sequenced within a study of T-cell reconstitution after alpha-beta-depleted transplantation in children. Study results and limitations: One year post-transplant, T-cell counts and diversity were largely derived from T cells produced anew.

The authors prepared the TCRbeta library with unique molecular identifiers. TCRdb analysed the PCR reads with MiXCR anew, one entry per CDR3 protein. The sample includes 500,000 to 650,000 distinct CDR3 sequences, over 10% of them seen just once. Germline loops: CDR1 SGHTA, CDR2 FQGNSA. The CDR3 extends over 12 amino acids. Trimming took off 3 bases at V and 6 bases at J, with 8 bases between the two ends. There are a few counts of this clonotype. Its cognate antigen is unknown. The clonotype comes from a male patient under 18 who had a stem cell transplant for acute myeloid leukemia, so the T cells may come from the graft donor. J is TRBJ2-5 and V is TRBV7-2; D is undetermined. Sequencing used PBMCs, mostly from graft donor cells, obtained 360 days after TCRalphabeta/CD19-depleted stem cell transplant. The CDR3 DNA reads TGTGCCAGCAGCTTTTGGAGACAGACCCAGTACTTC. Protein sequence: CASSFWRQTQYF.